The rows below give T cell receptor beta chains drawn from one sample of a study of blood T cells in healthy people across ages. TCRdb passed the 5' RACE reads through MiXCR, listing each CDR3 protein once. The table lists about 730,000 distinct CDR3 sequences, roughly 47% of them singletons. Sequenced material: blood. Receptors were obtained from a woman aged 55-75 years in good health. Both conserved end residues are part of each CDR3. The order of the fields is V gene, J gene, CDR3 protein.

V gene: TRBV29-1; J gene: TRBJ2-2; CDR3 protein: CSVEIPQSNTGELFF
V gene: TRBV28; J gene: TRBJ2-1; CDR3 protein: CASSWTASYNEQFF
V gene: TRBV6-5; J gene: TRBJ1-2; CDR3 protein: CASSYGMGFYGYTF
V gene: TRBV5-1; J gene: TRBJ1-2; CDR3 protein: CASSLTDPNYGYTF
V gene: TRBV12-3/TRBV12-4; J gene: TRBJ2-1; CDR3 protein: CASSPSRPIPNEQFF
V gene: TRBV20-1; J gene: TRBJ2-5; CDR3 protein: CSGATGRIEETQYF
V gene: TRBV20-1; J gene: TRBJ2-4; CDR3 protein: CSARTSGGGIAKNIQYF
V gene: TRBV3-1; J gene: TRBJ1-2; CDR3 protein: CASSRELYTNYGYTF
V gene: TRBV2; J gene: TRBJ2-1; CDR3 protein: CASSEIGTGNNEQFF
V gene: TRBV10-3; J gene: TRBJ2-1; CDR3 protein: CVISAGDHEQFF
V gene: TRBV14; J gene: TRBJ1-1; CDR3 protein: CASSQGGLDTEAFF
V gene: TRBV11-1; J gene: TRBJ2-7; CDR3 protein: CASSLGARAAYEQYF
V gene: TRBV27; J gene: TRBJ2-3; CDR3 protein: CASSLEGPSSTDTQYF
V gene: TRBV20-1; J gene: TRBJ2-1; CDR3 protein: CSARVPSGGRNEQFF
V gene: TRBV9; J gene: TRBJ2-1; CDR3 protein: CASSVGVQPNRQTQFF
V gene: TRBV7-7; J gene: TRBJ1-4; CDR3 protein: CASSPGRGEKLFF
V gene: TRBV9; J gene: TRBJ2-2; CDR3 protein: CASSVAANTGELFF
V gene: TRBV20-1; J gene: TRBJ2-1; CDR3 protein: CSASGSWGGDGQFF
V gene: TRBV11-2; J gene: TRBJ2-1; CDR3 protein: CASSLGVLAGVNEQFF
V gene: TRBV4-2; J gene: TRBJ2-7; CDR3 protein: CASSPRTSGSSYEQYF
V gene: TRBV11-3; J gene: TRBJ2-3; CDR3 protein: CASSFKTGETQYF
V gene: TRBV7-2; J gene: TRBJ2-7; CDR3 protein: CASSRDRAVYEQYF
V gene: TRBV30; J gene: TRBJ2-5; CDR3 protein: CAWSATGAKGTQYF
V gene: TRBV12-5; J gene: TRBJ2-1; CDR3 protein: CVSGPGTSGTYNEQFF
V gene: TRBV7-9; J gene: TRBJ2-3; CDR3 protein: CASSQDNQGDTQYF
V gene: TRBV2; J gene: TRBJ2-7; CDR3 protein: CASSEAWGGSAYEQYF
V gene: TRBV21-1; J gene: -; CDR3 protein: CASSKASGTETQYF
V gene: TRBV20-1; J gene: TRBJ2-7; CDR3 protein: CSAREDGHEQYF
V gene: TRBV20-1; J gene: TRBJ2-3; CDR3 protein: CSARGLRGTQYF
V gene: TRBV12-3/TRBV12-4; J gene: TRBJ2-7; CDR3 protein: CASSPSGATSYEQYF
V gene: TRBV2; J gene: TRBJ2-5; CDR3 protein: CASTAESLNEQYF
V gene: TRBV12-3/TRBV12-4; J gene: TRBJ2-7; CDR3 protein: CASSPAGDEQYF
V gene: TRBV7-6; J gene: TRBJ1-4; CDR3 protein: CASSPGLANEKLFF
V gene: TRBV6-2/TRBV6-3; J gene: TRBJ2-7; CDR3 protein: CASSLDRLAYEQYF
V gene: TRBV3-1; J gene: TRBJ2-7; CDR3 protein: CASSPTSGGAEEQYF
V gene: TRBV28; J gene: TRBJ2-7; CDR3 protein: CASISGSYEQYF